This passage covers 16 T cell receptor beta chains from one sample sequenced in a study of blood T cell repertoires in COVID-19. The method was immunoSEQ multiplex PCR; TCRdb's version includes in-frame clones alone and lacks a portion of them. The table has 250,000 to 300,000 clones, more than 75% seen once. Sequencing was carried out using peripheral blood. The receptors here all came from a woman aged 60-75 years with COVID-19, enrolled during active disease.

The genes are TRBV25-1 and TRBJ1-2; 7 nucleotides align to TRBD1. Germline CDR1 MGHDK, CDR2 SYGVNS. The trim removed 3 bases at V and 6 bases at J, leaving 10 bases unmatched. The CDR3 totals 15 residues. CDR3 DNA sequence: TGTGCCAGCAGTGAGTGGGGCAGGGGGGTCGATGGCTACACCTTC. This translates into CASSEWGRGVDGYTF.

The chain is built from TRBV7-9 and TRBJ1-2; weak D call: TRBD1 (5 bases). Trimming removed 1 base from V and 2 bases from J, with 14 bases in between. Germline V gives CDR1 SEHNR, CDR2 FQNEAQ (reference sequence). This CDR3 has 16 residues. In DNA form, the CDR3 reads TGTGCCAGCAGCTTAGTGGTGGGTGCAGGGAACTATGGCTACACCTTC. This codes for CASSLVVGAGNYGYTF.

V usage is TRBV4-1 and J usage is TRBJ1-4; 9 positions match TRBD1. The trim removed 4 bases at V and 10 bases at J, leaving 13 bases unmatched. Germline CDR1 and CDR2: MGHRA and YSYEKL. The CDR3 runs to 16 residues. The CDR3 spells CASSPVERTGVGKLFF. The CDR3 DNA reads TGCGCCAGCAGCCCGGTGGAGCGGACAGGGGTCGGAAAACTGTTTTTT.

CDR3 sequence: CASSIDYQGARFF. Written as DNA, the CDR3 is TGTGCCAGTAGTATAGATTACCAGGGGGCCCGTTTTTTT. V gene TRBV19 combines with J gene TRBJ1-4; 8 positions match TRBD1. CDR3 length: 13 amino acids. J lost 17 bases, V lost 0 bases, and 8 bases had no gene match. Germline V gene lookup returns CDR1 LNHDA and CDR2 SQIVND (reference sequence).

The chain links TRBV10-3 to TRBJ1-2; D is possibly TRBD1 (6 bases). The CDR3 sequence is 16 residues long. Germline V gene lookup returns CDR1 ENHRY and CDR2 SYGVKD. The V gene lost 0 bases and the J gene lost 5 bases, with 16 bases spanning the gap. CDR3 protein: CAISESSGRGGYGYTF. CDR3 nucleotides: TGTGCCATCAGTGAGTCGAGTGGCAGGGGAGGGTATGGCTACACCTTC.

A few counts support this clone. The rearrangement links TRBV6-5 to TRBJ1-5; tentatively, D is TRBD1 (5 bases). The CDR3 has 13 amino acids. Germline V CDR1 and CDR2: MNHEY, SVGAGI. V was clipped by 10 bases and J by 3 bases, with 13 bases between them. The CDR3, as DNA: TGTGCCACTGGGGGGGGGAACAATCAGCCCCAGCATTTT. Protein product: CATGGGNNQPQHF.

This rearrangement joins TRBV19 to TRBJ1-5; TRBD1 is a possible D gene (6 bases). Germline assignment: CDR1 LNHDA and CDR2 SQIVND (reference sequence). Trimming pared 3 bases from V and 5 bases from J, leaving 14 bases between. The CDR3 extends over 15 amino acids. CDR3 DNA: TGTGCCAGTAGTATGGGAGGGCAGGGGTATCAGCCCCAGCATTTT. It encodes CASSMGGQGYQPQHF.

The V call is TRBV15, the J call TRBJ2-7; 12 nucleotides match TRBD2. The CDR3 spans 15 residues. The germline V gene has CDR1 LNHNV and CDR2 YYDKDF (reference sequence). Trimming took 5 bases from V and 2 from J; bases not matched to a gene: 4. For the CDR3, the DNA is TGTGCCACCAGCGACAGGACTAGCGGGGCCTACGAGCAGTACTTC. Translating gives CATSDRTSGAYEQYF.

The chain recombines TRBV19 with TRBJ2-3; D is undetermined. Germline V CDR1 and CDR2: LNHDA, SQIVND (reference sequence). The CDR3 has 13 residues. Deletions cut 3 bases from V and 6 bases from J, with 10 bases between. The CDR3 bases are TGTGCCAGTAGTATCAGGCCCACGGATACGCAGTATTTT. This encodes CASSIRPTDTQYF.

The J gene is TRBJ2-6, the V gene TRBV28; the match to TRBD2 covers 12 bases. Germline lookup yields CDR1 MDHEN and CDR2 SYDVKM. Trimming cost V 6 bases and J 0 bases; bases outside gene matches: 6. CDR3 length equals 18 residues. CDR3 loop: CASRPTSGRYSGANVLTF. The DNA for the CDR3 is TGTGCCAGCAGGCCAACTAGCGGGAGGTACTCTGGGGCCAACGTCCTGACTTTC.

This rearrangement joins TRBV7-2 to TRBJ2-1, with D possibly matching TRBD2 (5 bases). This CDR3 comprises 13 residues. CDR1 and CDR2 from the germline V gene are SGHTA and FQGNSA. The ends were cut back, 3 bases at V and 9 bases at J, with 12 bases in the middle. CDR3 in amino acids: CASSLGSSGEQFF. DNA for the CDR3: TGTGCCAGCAGCTTGGGGAGTTCGGGTGAGCAGTTCTTC.

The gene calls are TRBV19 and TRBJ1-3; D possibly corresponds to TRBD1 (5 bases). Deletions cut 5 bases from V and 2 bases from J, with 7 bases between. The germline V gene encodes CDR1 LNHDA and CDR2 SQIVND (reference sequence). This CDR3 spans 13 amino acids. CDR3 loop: CASSAGPGNTIYF. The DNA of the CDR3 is TGTGCCAGTAGTGCAGGGCCTGGAAACACCATATATTTT.

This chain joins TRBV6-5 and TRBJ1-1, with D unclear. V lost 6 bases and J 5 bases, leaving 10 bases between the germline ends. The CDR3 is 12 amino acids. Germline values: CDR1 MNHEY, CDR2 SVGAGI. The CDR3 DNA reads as TGTGCCAGCAGCCGCCGGTGGACTGAAGCTTTCTTT. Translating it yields CASSRRWTEAFF.

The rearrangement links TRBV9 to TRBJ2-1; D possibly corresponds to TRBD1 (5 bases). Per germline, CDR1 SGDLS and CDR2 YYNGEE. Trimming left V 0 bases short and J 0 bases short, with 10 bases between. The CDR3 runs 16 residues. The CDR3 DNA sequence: TGTGCCAGCAGCGTAGATCAGGGCAGCTCCTACAATGAGCAGTTCTTC. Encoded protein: CASSVDQGSSYNEQFF.

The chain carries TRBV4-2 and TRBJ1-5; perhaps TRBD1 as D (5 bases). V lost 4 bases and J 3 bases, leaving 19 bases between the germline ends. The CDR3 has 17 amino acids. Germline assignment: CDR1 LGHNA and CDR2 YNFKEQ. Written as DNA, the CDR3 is TGTGCCAGCAGCCGGGGGAGGCATGGACAAGACAATCAGCCCCAGCATTTT. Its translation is CASSRGRHGQDNQPQHF.

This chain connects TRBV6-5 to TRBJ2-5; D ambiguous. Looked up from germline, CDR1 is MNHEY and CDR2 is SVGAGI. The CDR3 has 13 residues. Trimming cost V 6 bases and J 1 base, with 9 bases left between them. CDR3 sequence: CASSWAIQETQYF. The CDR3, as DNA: TGTGCCAGCAGCTGGGCGATCCAAGAGACCCAGTACTTC.